This TCR beta chain was observed in a study of T cell changes during pregnancy in multiple sclerosis. Measured with immunoSEQ multiplex PCR; TCRdb has only the in-frame clones, and not every one. The data contain about 110,000 clones, about 89% of them seen just once; the ten biggest clones take up 3% to 3.5%. This CDR3 spans 14 amino acids. V lost 10 bases and J 0 bases, leaving 16 bases between the germline ends. The chain couples TRBV23-1 to TRBJ2-7; the D gene is possibly TRBD1 (6 bases). TRBV23-1 is known as an ORF, though its function is uncertain. The sequence came from a female donor with multiple sclerosis, enrolled in a pregnancy study. Sequences were derived from peripheral blood, sampled after pregnancy. DNA for the CDR3: TGCGCCACTGCAAGGGACACCGACTCCTACGAGCAGTACTTC. This codes for CATARDTDSYEQYF.